The T cell receptor (beta chain) described here comes from a study of blood T cell repertoires in COVID-19. Study details: The study drew acute and convalescent COVID-19 samples from the United States, Italy and Spain.

Seattle patients were enrolled while actively infected and followed longitudinally. The V end lost 5 bases, the J end lost 4 bases, and 10 bases lay between the germline ends. This CDR3 region has 13 residues. CDR1 and CDR2 from the germline V gene are SGHTA and FQGTGA. Measured with immunoSEQ multiplex PCR; TCRdb has only the in-frame clones, and not every one. The data show roughly 100,000 clones, 80% to 90% seen once. The clonotype was recovered from a man aged 50-60 years with COVID-19, enrolled during active disease. The rearrangement joins TRBV7-3 to TRBJ2-3, with D uncertain. The sample taken for sequencing was peripheral blood. The CDR3 here is CASSTARSDTQYF. The CDR3 DNA follows: TGTGCCAGCAGCACCGCCAGATCAGATACGCAGTATTTT.